Here is one TCR beta chain with its context. This sample was included in a study of blood T cell repertoires in COVID-19. Across the study: Nucleic acid was either cDNA or gDNA, and it came from T cells, B-cell-depleted T cells, or PBMCs.

In the authors' methods: Amplified reference gene primers provided the basis for estimating nucleated cell counts. Using immunoSEQ multiplex PCR, the repertoire was profiled, and TCRdb retains in-frame clones only, with some absent. That table is the source of V, J and clone size, and D and trimming were worked out from the DNA. The sample shows roughly 200,000 clones, roughly 90% of them seen only once. Trimming cost V 6 bases and J 0 bases; bases outside gene matches: 6. Germline CDR1 reads LNHDA; CDR2 reads SQIVND (reference sequence). The length of the CDR3 is 16 residues. The chain uses TRBV19 and TRBJ2-3; the match to TRBD2 covers 10 bases. This receptor was identified in a man aged 18 to 30 with active or convalescent COVID-19. Sequenced: peripheral blood. The CDR3, as DNA: TGTGCCAGTAGACGGACTAGCGGAGCTAGCACAGATACGCAGTATTTT. This translates into CASRRTSGASTDTQYF.